One and the same sample provided the 11 T cell receptor beta chains below, sequenced in a study of early T cells in non-severe SARS-CoV-2 infection. TCRdb reanalysed the 5' RACE reads using MiXCR and keeps one entry per CDR3 protein. The sample lists tens of thousands of distinct CDR3 sequences; approximately 5% were seen once. The sample was whole blood. The receptors stem from an adult who was a healthcare worker with PCR-confirmed SARS-CoV-2 infection or an uninfected control (not recorded which).

This clonotype occurred many times. The chain couples TRBV11-2 to TRBJ2-7, with TRBD2 matching over 9 bases. With V trimmed by 1 base and J by 5 bases, 6 bases remained unmatched. CDR1 is SGHAT and CDR2 is FQNNGV in the germline V gene. The CDR3 sequence is 15 residues long. CDR3 sequence (DNA): TGTGCCAGCAGCTTAGTCCGCGGGAGGGGAAACGAGCAGTACTTC. The encoded protein is CASSLVRGRGNEQYF.

As regards this clonotype: This sequence may be a read error, since a much larger clone differs from it by one base. This chain joins TRBV6-2 or TRBV6-3 and TRBJ2-3, with D possibly being TRBD2 (5 bases). This CDR3 is built from 12 residues. Germline lookup yields CDR1 MNHEY and CDR2 SVGEGT. V lost 8 bases to trimming and J lost 10 bases, with 16 bases between them. The CDR3 DNA reads TGTGCCAGCGGAGCGGTAGGCCTAGCGCAGTATTTT. It translates to CASGAVGLAQYF.

This clonotype was observed at least ten times. The chain carries TRBV11-2 and TRBJ2-1, with D possibly called TRBD1 or TRBD2 (6 bases each). Germline assignment: CDR1 SGHAT and CDR2 FQNNGV. V gave up 2 bases and J gave up 8 bases, with 16 bases separating them. CDR3 size: 15 residues. The CDR3 sequence: CASSLRVRGVDEQFF. CDR3 in DNA: TGTGCCAGCAGCTTAAGGGTGAGGGGGGTTGATGAGCAGTTCTTC.

This clonotype was detected ten times or more. The V gene is TRBV24-1, the J gene TRBJ2-3; unclear D gene. V was cut by 3 bases and J by 0 bases, with 12 bases left in between. CDR1 and CDR2 (germline): KGHDR, SFDVKD. This CDR3 has 16 amino acids. CDR3 DNA sequence: TGTGCCACCAGTGATCCTTCCGGTGGGAGCACAGATACGCAGTATTTT. This encodes CATSDPSGGSTDTQYF.

This clonotype was counted ten times or more. V gene TRBV7-3 combines with J gene TRBJ2-1, with 8 bases fitting TRBD2. V was clipped by 2 bases and J by 4 bases; unmatched bases: 4. The germline V gene encodes CDR1 SGHTA and CDR2 FQGTGA. This CDR3 is built from 15 residues. The CDR3 reads CASSLPSGGYNEQFF. The CDR3 nucleotides are TGTGCCAGCAGCTTACCAAGCGGGGGTTACAATGAGCAGTTCTTC.

This clonotype was seen many times. The gene calls are TRBV28 and TRBJ2-7; possibly TRBD1 for D (5 bases). Per the germline V gene, CDR1 is MDHEN and CDR2 is SYDVKM. There are 14 residues in the CDR3. V was clipped by 4 bases and J by 0 bases, with 10 bases between them. The chain's CDR3 is CASSSPQGSYEQYF. As DNA, the CDR3 is TGTGCCAGCAGTTCCCCTCAGGGCTCCTACGAGCAGTACTTC.

This clonotype was picked up many times. This rearrangement joins TRBV2 to TRBJ2-3; 7 positions agree with TRBD2. Trimming took 4 bases from V and 4 from J; bases not matched to a gene: 8. CDR1 and CDR2 (germline): SNHLY, FYNNEI. This CDR3 spans 15 amino acids. For the CDR3, the DNA is TGTGCCAGCAGTGCCTGGGGCGGGGGAGCAGATACGCAGTATTTT. It translates to CASSAWGGGADTQYF. The complete variable domain, with remaining parts taken from reference TRBV2 and TRBJ2-3, reads EPEVTQTPSHQVTQMGQEVILRCVPISNHLYFYWYRQILGQKVEFLVSFYNNEISEKSEIFDDQFSVERPDGSNFTLKIRSTKLEDSAMYFCASSAWGGGADTQYFGPGTRLTVL.

This clonotype was seen at least ten times. The chain has TRBV9 and TRBJ2-5; D may be TRBD1 (6 bases). The V and J ends lost 4 bases and 1 base respectively, with 11 bases between them. Germline V gene lookup returns CDR1 SGDLS and CDR2 YYNGEE. This CDR3 comprises 14 residues. The CDR3, as DNA: TGTGCCAGCAGCTCTACAGGGACCCAAGAGACCCAGTACTTC. This codes for CASSSTGTQETQYF.

The sample holds many counts of this clonotype. The chain carries TRBV2 and TRBJ2-2; D not resolved. Germline assignment: CDR1 SNHLY and CDR2 FYNNEI. V lost 5 bases and J 0 bases, leaving 7 bases between the germline ends. The CDR3 totals 14 residues. This chain's CDR3 is CASSLRTNTGELFF. The CDR3 nucleotides read TGTGCCAGCAGTCTCAGGACGAACACCGGGGAGCTGTTTTTT.

This clonotype appeared many times. The V call is TRBV29-1, the J call TRBJ2-4, with D perhaps matching TRBD2 (7 bases). The CDR3 length is 14 residues. Germline lookup yields CDR1 SQVTM and CDR2 ANQGSEA. V was clipped by 6 bases and J by 6 bases, with 18 bases between them. Written as DNA, the CDR3 is TGCAGCGTCCGGGGGAGGGGGGACCCAAACATTCAGTACTTC. Encoded protein: CSVRGRGDPNIQYF.

This clonotype was observed many times. The chain couples TRBV7-6 to TRBJ2-1; 13 nucleotides match TRBD2. The CDR3 runs to 15 residues. The junction had 1 base not matched to a gene; V was cut back by 1 base and J by 7 bases. Germline V gives CDR1 SGHVS, CDR2 FNYEAQ. CDR3 sequence reads: CASSLGTSGGNEQFF. The CDR3 DNA follows: TGTGCCAGCAGCTTAGGGACTAGCGGGGGAAATGAGCAGTTCTTC.